A single sample is the source of the 19 T cell receptor beta chains below, sequenced in a study of T cell changes during pregnancy in multiple sclerosis. Sequenced by immunoSEQ multiplex PCR; TCRdb stores in-frame clones only, minus some. The sample lists roughly 63,000 clones, roughly 91% occurring once. This sample comprised peripheral blood, obtained in the second trimester of pregnancy. The receptors were gathered from a female donor in good health, enrolled as a control in a pregnancy study.

This chain uses TRBV6-1 with TRBJ2-1; D remains unclear. With 4 bases removed from V and 0 bases from J, the gap between germline ends came to 10 bases. Germline CDR1 MNHNS, CDR2 SASEGT. The CDR3 contains 15 residues. CDR3 loop: CASSARVYSYNEQFF. The CDR3 DNA reads as TGTGCCAGCAGTGCTCGGGTCTACTCCTACAATGAGCAGTTCTTC.

The genes are TRBV2 and TRBJ1-1; no clear D. The CDR3 spans 12 residues. V was clipped by 3 bases and J by 7 bases, with 9 bases between them. In germline, CDR1 is SNHLY, CDR2 FYNNEI. As DNA, the CDR3 is TGTGCCAGCAGTGAGGTGGTGAGTGAAGCTTTCTTT. Encoded protein: CASSEVVSEAFF.

The chain uses TRBV9 and TRBJ1-1; D is undetermined. Germline CDR1 reads SGDLS; CDR2 reads YYNGEE. The CDR3 length is 14 residues. V was clipped by 1 base and J by 2 bases, with 9 bases between them. Here the CDR3 reads CASSVSQANTEAFF. CDR3 sequence (DNA): TGTGCCAGCAGCGTAAGCCAGGCCAACACTGAAGCTTTCTTT.

The gene calls are TRBV9 and TRBJ2-1; 7 bases fit TRBD2. CDR3 length: 15 amino acids. Trimming removed 3 bases from V and 2 bases from J; junction bases left unmatched: 5. The germline gives CDR1 SGDLS, CDR2 YYNGEE. The CDR3 nucleotides read TGTGCCAGCAGCGCCACTAGCGCCCCCTACAATGAGCAGTTCTTC. Protein sequence: CASSATSAPYNEQFF. Looking up the rest from reference TRBV9 and TRBJ2-1 gives the full variable domain: DSGVTQTPKHLITATGQRVTLRCSPRSGDLSVYWYQQSLDQGLQFLIQYYNGEERAKGNILERFSAQQFPDLHSELNLSSLELGDSALYFCASSATSAPYNEQFFGPGTRLTVL.

The V and J genes are TRBV6-5 and TRBJ1-2; D gene ambiguous. The germline CDR1 and CDR2 sequences are MNHEY and SVGAGI. CDR3 length: 14 residues. Trimming stripped 0 bases from V and 2 bases from J, with 7 bases between. CDR3 region: CASSYSHKNYGYTF. CDR3 nucleotide sequence: TGTGCCAGCAGTTACTCTCACAAAAACTATGGCTACACCTTC.

The rearrangement joins TRBV5-1 to TRBJ2-1, with unresolved D. CDR1 is SGHRS and CDR2 is YFSETQ in the germline V gene. The ends were cut back, 4 bases at V and 0 bases at J, with 11 bases in the middle. The CDR3 extends over 15 amino acids. CDR3 loop: CASSLKWSSYNEQFF. CDR3 nucleotide sequence: TGCGCCAGCAGCCTCAAGTGGAGCTCCTACAATGAGCAGTTCTTC. The full variable domain, completed using reference TRBV5-1 and TRBJ2-1, is KAGVTQTPRYLIKTRGQQVTLSCSPISGHRSVSWYQQTPGQGLQFLFEYFSETQRNKGNFPGRFSGRQFSNSRSEMNVSTLELGDSALYLCASSLKWSSYNEQFFGPGTRLTVL.

The chain couples TRBV5-1 to TRBJ2-1, with TRBD2 matching 12 bases. The CDR3 length is 15 residues. CDR1 is SGHRS, CDR2 YFSETQ, per germline. The V gene end was trimmed by 4 bases and the J gene end by 7 bases; junction bases not matched to a gene: 6. The CDR3 region is CASSKGLAGGNEQFF. For the CDR3, the DNA is TGCGCCAGCAGCAAGGGACTAGCGGGCGGTAATGAGCAGTTCTTC.

This chain joins TRBV4-2 and TRBJ2-7; 7 nucleotides agree with TRBD2. The CDR3 loop spans 15 amino acids. Germline CDR1 reads LGHNA; CDR2 reads YNFKEQ. V was pared by 0 bases and J by 3 bases, with 5 bases of the junction left unmatched. CDR3 residues: CASSQEVAGDYEQYF. CDR3 nucleotides: TGTGCCAGCAGCCAAGAGGTAGCGGGCGACTACGAGCAGTACTTC.

The chain combines TRBV19 with TRBJ2-2; a possible D gene is TRBD1 (5 bases). Germline assignment: CDR1 LNHDA and CDR2 SQIVND (reference sequence). V shed 6 bases and J shed 3 bases, with 8 bases lying between them. The CDR3 totals 13 residues. Written as DNA, the CDR3 is TGTGCCAGTAGCTCAGGGTACACCGGGGAGCTGTTTTTT. Its translation is CASSSGYTGELFF. Based on the CDR3 plus reference TRBV19 and TRBJ2-2, the full variable domain is DGGITQSPKYLFRKEGQNVTLSCEQNLNHDAMYWYRQDPGQGLRLIYYSQIVNDFQKGDIAEGYSVSREKKESFPLTVTSAQKNPTAFYLCASSSGYTGELFFGEGSRLTVL.

The rearrangement joins TRBV9 to TRBJ2-3; D ambiguous. Germline values: CDR1 SGDLS, CDR2 YYNGEE. The CDR3 is 14 amino acids. The germline V and J ends were trimmed by 4 bases and 1 base, with 10 bases remaining between them. CDR3 sequence reads: CASSTDRRTDTQYF. CDR3 in DNA: TGTGCCAGCAGCACAGATCGACGCACAGATACGCAGTATTTT.

This clone was seen a single time. The chain joins TRBV27 to TRBJ2-7, with 8 positions matching TRBD2. The CDR3 consists of 14 residues. Germline V gene sequence: CDR1 MNHEY, CDR2 SMNVEV (reference sequence). The V segment lost 2 bases and the J segment 2 bases; nucleotides outside the gene matches: 2. CDR3 sequence: CASSLAGGTYEQYF. The CDR3 bases are TGTGCCAGCAGTTTAGCGGGAGGTACCTACGAGCAGTACTTC.

V is TRBV2 and J is TRBJ2-7; 7 bases line up with TRBD1. V dropped 7 bases and J dropped 1; count of bases not matched to a gene: 4. The CDR3 is 13 residues long. Per the germline V gene, CDR1 is SNHLY and CDR2 is FYNNEI. CDR3: CASNPTGSYEQYF. The CDR3 DNA sequence: TGTGCCAGCAATCCGACAGGGTCCTACGAGCAGTACTTC.

The genes are TRBV7-2 and TRBJ2-7; no definite D call. Per the germline V gene, CDR1 is SGHTA and CDR2 is FQGNSA. Trimming took 4 bases from V and 3 from J, leaving 4 bases between them. The CDR3 is made up of 11 amino acids. The CDR3 DNA follows: TGTGCCAGCAGCTCACTCTACGAGCAGTACTTC. Translated: CASSSLYEQYF.

The chain combines TRBV7-6 with TRBJ2-2, with a tentative D call TRBD2 (5 bases). Germline lookup yields CDR1 SGHVS and CDR2 FNYEAQ. V was pared by 2 bases and J by 4 bases, with 11 bases between. The CDR3 covers 15 residues. The CDR3 nucleotides are TGTGCCAGCAGCTTAACCGAGCGGCCCACCGGGGAGCTGTTTTTT. Amino acids: CASSLTERPTGELFF.

The rearrangement links TRBV5-4 to TRBJ1-2; D possibly corresponds to TRBD1 (5 bases). Trimming took off 3 bases at V and 2 bases at J, with 8 bases between the two ends. CDR1 and CDR2 from the germline V gene are SGHNT and YYREEE (reference sequence). This CDR3 contains 13 residues. CDR3 region: CASSSRQNYGYTF. Written as DNA, the CDR3 is TGTGCCAGCAGCTCCCGACAGAACTATGGCTACACCTTC.

The V and J genes are TRBV29-1 and TRBJ2-2; 7 nucleotides agree with TRBD1. This CDR3 has 14 residues. With V trimmed by 5 bases and J by 0 bases, 3 bases remained unmatched. Germline V gene data show CDR1 as SQVTM and CDR2 as ANQGSEA. CDR3 coding DNA: TGCAGCGTTTCCGGGACAGCGAACACCGGGGAGCTGTTTTTT. It encodes CSVSGTANTGELFF.

The V and J genes are TRBV5-1 and TRBJ1-2; D ambiguous. Germline V gene lookup returns CDR1 SGHRS and CDR2 YFSETQ. V was trimmed by 2 bases and J by 3 bases, leaving 17 bases between them. This CDR3 is built from 16 residues. CDR3 residues: CASSFDPGRVDYGYTF. The CDR3 bases are TGCGCCAGCAGCTTCGACCCGGGAAGGGTGGACTATGGCTACACCTTC.

The chain recombines TRBV18 with TRBJ1-5; D uncertain. There are 14 residues in the CDR3. Germline values: CDR1 KGHSH, CDR2 LQKENI. Trimming stripped 3 bases from V and 4 bases from J, with 10 bases between. CDR3 DNA: TGTGCCAGCTCACCCACAGACGGTAATCAGCCCCAGCATTTT. Translation: CASSPTDGNQPQHF.

The chain joins TRBV6-1 to TRBJ1-2; TRBD1 matches at 9 bases. The CDR3 has 14 residues. V gave up 2 bases and J gave up 5 bases; unmatched junction bases: 3. Germline lookup yields CDR1 MNHNS and CDR2 SASEGT. The CDR3 nucleotides are TGTGCCAGCAGTGAAAGGGACAGGGTATATGGCTACACCTTC. Protein product: CASSERDRVYGYTF.